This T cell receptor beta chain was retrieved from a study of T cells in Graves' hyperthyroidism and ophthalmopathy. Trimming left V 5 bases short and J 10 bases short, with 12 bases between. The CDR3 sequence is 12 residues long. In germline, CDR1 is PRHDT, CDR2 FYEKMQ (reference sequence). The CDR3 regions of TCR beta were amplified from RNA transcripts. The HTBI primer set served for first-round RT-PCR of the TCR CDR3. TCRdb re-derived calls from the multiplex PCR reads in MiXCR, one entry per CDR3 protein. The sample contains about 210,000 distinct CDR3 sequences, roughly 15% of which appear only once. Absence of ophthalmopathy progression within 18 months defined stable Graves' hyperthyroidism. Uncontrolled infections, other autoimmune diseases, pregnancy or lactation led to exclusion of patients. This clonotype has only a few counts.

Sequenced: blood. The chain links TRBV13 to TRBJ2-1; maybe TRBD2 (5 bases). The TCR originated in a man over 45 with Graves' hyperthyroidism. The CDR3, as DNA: TGTGCCAGCAGCCCGAGGTGGGAGGAGCAGTTCTTC. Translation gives CASSPRWEEQFF. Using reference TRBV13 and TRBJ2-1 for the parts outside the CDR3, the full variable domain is AAGVIQSPRHLIKEKRETATLKCYPIPRHDTVYWYQQGPGQDPQFLISFYEKMQSDKGSIPDRFSAQQFSDYHSELNMSSLELGDSALYFCASSPRWEEQFFGPGTRLTVL.